This entry concerns a single T cell receptor beta chain. This same CDR3 is encoded by further DNA sequences in the sample. The cohort excluded patients with autoimmune disease history or systemic immunosuppression. J was trimmed by 0 bases and V by 4 bases; bases with no gene match: 7. Germline V gene lookup returns CDR1 SGHRS and CDR2 YFSETQ. This CDR3 spans 16 amino acids. Sequencing used immunoSEQ multiplex PCR; TCRdb keeps in-frame clones, though not all of them. The data show over 80,000 clones, approximately 90% seen once. This record comes from a study of OX40 agonist ivuxolimab in advanced cancers. About the study: Previous treatment with anti-PD-1, anti-PD-L1 or anti-CTLA-4 therapy was allowed; more than 35% had received some.

The source of this sequence is an adult with an advanced solid tumor such as melanoma, head and neck, liver or kidney cancer. The rearrangement joins TRBV5-1 to TRBJ2-3; TRBD2 aligns across 8 bases. This specimen consisted of CD4+ or CD8+ T cells sorted from blood, obtained in a trial of the OX40 agonist ivuxolimab. The CDR3 reads CASSLGASGSTDTQYF. The CDR3 nucleotides are TGCGCCAGCAGCCTCGGGGCTAGCGGGAGCACAGATACGCAGTATTTT. Together with reference TRBV5-1 and TRBJ2-3, the CDR3 gives the full variable domain: KAGVTQTPRYLIKTRGQQVTLSCSPISGHRSVSWYQQTPGQGLQFLFEYFSETQRNKGNFPGRFSGRQFSNSRSEMNVSTLELGDSALYLCASSLGASGSTDTQYFGPGTRLTVL.